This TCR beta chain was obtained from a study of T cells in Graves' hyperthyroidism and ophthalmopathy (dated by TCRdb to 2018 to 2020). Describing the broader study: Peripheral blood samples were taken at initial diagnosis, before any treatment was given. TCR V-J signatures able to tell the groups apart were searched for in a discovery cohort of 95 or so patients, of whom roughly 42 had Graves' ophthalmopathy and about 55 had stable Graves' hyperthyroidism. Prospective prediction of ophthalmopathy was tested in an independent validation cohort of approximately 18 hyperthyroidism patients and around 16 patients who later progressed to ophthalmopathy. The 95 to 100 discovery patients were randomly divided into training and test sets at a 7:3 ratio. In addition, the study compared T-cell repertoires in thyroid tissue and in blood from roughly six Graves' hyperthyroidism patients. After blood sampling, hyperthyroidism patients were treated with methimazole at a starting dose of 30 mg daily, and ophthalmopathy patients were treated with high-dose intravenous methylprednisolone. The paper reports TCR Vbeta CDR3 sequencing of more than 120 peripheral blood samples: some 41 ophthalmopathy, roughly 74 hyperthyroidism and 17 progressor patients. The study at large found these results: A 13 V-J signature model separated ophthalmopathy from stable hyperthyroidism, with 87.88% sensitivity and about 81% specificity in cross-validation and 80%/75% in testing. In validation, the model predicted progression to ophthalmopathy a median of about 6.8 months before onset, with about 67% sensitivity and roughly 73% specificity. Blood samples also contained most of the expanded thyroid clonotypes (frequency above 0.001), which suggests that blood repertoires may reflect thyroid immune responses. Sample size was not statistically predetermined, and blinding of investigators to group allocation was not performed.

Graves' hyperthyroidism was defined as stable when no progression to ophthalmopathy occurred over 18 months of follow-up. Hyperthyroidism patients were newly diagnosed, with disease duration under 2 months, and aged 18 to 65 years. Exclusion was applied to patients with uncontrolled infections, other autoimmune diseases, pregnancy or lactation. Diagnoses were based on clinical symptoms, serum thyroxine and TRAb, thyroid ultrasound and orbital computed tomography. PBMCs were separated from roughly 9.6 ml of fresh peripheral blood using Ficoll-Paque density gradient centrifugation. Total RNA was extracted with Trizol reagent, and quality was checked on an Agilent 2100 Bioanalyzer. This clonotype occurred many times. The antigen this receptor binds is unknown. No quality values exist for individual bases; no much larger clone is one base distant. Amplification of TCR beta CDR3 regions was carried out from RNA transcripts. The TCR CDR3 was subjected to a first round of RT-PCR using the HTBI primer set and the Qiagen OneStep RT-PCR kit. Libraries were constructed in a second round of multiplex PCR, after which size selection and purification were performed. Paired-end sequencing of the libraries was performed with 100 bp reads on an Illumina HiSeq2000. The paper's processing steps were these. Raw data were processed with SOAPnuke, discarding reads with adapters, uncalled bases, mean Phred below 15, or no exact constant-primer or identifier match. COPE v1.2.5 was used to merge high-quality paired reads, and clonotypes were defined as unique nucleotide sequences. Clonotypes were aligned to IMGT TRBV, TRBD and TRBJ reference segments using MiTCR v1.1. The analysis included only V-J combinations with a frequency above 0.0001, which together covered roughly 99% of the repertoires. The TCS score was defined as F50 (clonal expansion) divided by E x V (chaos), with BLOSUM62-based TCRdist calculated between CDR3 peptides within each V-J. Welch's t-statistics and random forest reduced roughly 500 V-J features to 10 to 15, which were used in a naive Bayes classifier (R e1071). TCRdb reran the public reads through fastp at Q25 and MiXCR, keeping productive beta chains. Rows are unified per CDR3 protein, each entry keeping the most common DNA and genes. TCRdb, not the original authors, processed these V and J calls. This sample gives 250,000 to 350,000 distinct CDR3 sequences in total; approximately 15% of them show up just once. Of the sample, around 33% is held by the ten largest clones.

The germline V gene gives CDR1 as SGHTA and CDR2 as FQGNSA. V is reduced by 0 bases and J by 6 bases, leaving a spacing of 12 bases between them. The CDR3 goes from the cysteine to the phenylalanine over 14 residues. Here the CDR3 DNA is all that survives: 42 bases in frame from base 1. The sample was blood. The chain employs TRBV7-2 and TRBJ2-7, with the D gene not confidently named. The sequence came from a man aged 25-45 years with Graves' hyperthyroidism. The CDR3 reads CASSLALDYGEQYF. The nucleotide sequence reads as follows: TGTGCCAGCAGCTTAGCGCTGGATTATGGCGAGCAGTACTTC.